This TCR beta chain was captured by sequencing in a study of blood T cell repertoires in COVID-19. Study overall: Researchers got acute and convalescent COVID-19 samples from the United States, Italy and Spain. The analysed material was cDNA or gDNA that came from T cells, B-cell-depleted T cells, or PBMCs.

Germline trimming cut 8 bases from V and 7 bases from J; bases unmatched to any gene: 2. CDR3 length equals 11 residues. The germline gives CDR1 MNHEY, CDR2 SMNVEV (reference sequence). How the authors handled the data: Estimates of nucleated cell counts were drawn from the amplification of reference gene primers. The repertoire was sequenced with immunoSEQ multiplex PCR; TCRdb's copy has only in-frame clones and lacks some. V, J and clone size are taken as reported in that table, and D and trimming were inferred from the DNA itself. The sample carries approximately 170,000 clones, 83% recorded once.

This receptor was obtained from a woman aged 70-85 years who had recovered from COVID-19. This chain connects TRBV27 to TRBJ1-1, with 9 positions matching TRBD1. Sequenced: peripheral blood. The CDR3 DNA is TGTGCCAGCGGACAGGGGTTTGAAGCTTTCTTT. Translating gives CASGQGFEAFF.